This section outlines one T cell receptor (beta chain) sequence together with its context. Its antigen remains unidentified. This sample was taken from a study of cytomegalovirus exposure and HLA in healthy donors. Regarding the study as a whole: Later work associated roughly 17,000 TCR beta sequences with HLA alleles at 0.05 false discovery rate. Sequencing likely caused a cluster of highly shared sequence variants. According to an earlier analysis, most TCR beta V segments yielded productive rearrangements about 87% or about 30% of the time. Among TCR beta chains, those listed as cytomegalovirus-associated numbered approximately 150.

The primer mix had 60 Vbeta and 13 Jbeta primers. Sequencing used immunoSEQ multiplex PCR; TCRdb keeps in-frame clones, though not all of them. The data contain approximately 160,000 clones, 82% of them singletons. The source of this sequence is a male donor in good health and CMV-seronegative. Sequencing input: PBMCs.

CDR3 protein: CASSQERDWSSYNEQFF. The CDR3 nucleotides read TGTGCCAGCAGCCAAGAACGCGACTGGAGCTCCTACAATGAGCAGTTCTTC. This chain joins TRBV14 and TRBJ2-1; D call uncertain. The V gene lost 0 bases and the J gene lost 0 bases, with 12 bases spanning the gap. The CDR3 spans 17 residues. CDR1 and CDR2 from the germline V gene are SGHDN and FVKESK.